Listed below are T cell receptor beta chains from one sample, sequenced in a study of T cells after yellow fever vaccination. TCRdb recomputed calls from the 5' RACE reads with MiXCR, one row per CDR3 protein. Of 200,000 to 300,000 distinct CDR3 sequences in the sample, 6.7% were seen once. The specimen comprised CD4+ T cells sorted from PBMCs, sampled on the day of the yellow fever booster vaccination. The origin of the receptors is a man between 25 and 39 years old who received the YFV17D yellow fever vaccine. The CDR3 runs from the conserved cysteine through the conserved F or W. A D gene is named only where the DNA matches it firmly. A clone size is listed for some rows: how often the clone was seen (once, few, many), or a class if it is expanded.

V gene	clone size	D gene	J gene	CDR3 protein	CDR3 DNA
TRBV11-2	NA	TRBD2	TRBJ2-7	CASSFRTSGRAFSSYEQYF	TGTGCCAGCAGCTTCCGGACTAGCGGGAGGGCCTTTTCGTCCTACGAGCAGTACTTC
TRBV6-2/TRBV6-3	many	NA	TRBJ1-1	CASSWGLLNTEAFF	TGTGCCAGCAGTTGGGGGCTTTTGAACACTGAAGCTTTCTTT
TRBV6-1	many	NA	TRBJ2-3	CASRPFGAGTDTQYF	TGTGCCAGCAGACCCTTCGGGGCGGGAACAGATACGCAGTATTTT
TRBV7-9	many	NA	TRBJ1-2	CAGGAANYGYTF	TGTGCCGGAGGGGCAGCAAACTATGGCTACACCTTC
TRBV6-5	NA	TRBD1	TRBJ2-7	CASSYSLTGGSYEQYF	TGTGCCAGCAGTTACTCCCTGACAGGGGGCTCCTACGAGCAGTACTTC
TRBV5-1	few	NA	TRBJ1-2	CASSPQDSAGGYTF	TGCGCCAGCAGCCCTCAGGATTCCGCGGGAGGCTACACCTTC
TRBV10-3	NA	NA	TRBJ1-1	CAISVDRGNTEAFF	TGTGCCATCAGTGTAGATCGGGGGAACACTGAAGCTTTCTTT
TRBV20-1	many	NA	TRBJ2-1	CSARGLMAVSYNEQFF	TGCAGTGCTAGAGGTCTTATGGCGGTATCCTACAATGAGCAGTTCTTC
TRBV5-4	few	NA	TRBJ1-1	CASSATAPGGTEAFF	TGTGCCAGCAGCGCGACAGCGCCGGGTGGCACTGAAGCTTTCTTT
TRBV7-7	few	NA	TRBJ2-3	CASSLTGPTDTQYF	TGTGCCAGCAGCTTGACTGGACCCACAGATACGCAGTATTTT
TRBV4-3	few	NA	TRBJ2-1	CASSQGPGEWYNEQFF	TGCGCCAGCAGCCAAGGGCCGGGCGAGTGGTACAATGAGCAGTTCTTC
TRBV12-3/TRBV12-4	many	NA	TRBJ2-5	CASSFPGQYQETQYF	TGTGCCAGCAGTTTCCCGGGGCAGTACCAAGAGACCCAGTACTTC
TRBV20-1	NA	TRBD2	TRBJ2-1	CSALAEPYNEQFF	TGCAGTGCCCTAGCGGAGCCCTACAATGAGCAGTTCTTC
TRBV4-3	few	TRBD1	TRBJ1-6	CASSEQGARNSPLHF	TGCGCCAGCAGCGAACAGGGGGCCAGGAATTCACCCCTCCACTTT
TRBV24-1	few	TRBD2	TRBJ2-1	CATSGGSGSGHNEQFF	TGTGCCACCAGTGGAGGTAGCGGGAGTGGGCACAATGAGCAGTTCTTC
TRBV28	many	NA	TRBJ2-7	CASSLASRGIYEQYF	TGTGCCAGCAGTTTGGCCAGCCGAGGGATTTACGAGCAGTACTTC
TRBV25-1	NA	NA	TRBJ1-5	CASSDTGSNQPQHF	TGTGCCAGCAGTGATACAGGAAGCAATCAGCCCCAGCATTTT
TRBV7-2	few	TRBD1	TRBJ2-1	CASSQGQAYNEQFF	TGTGCCAGCAGCCAGGGACAGGCGTACAATGAGCAGTTCTTC
TRBV5-4	many	NA	TRBJ2-3	CASSLRRERDTQYF	TGTGCCAGCAGCTTACGTCGGGAGCGGGATACGCAGTATTTT
TRBV5-1	few	NA	TRBJ1-4	CASSPNGATNEKLFF	TGCGCCAGCAGCCCGAACGGTGCAACTAATGAAAAACTGTTTTTT
TRBV4-1	NA	NA	TRBJ1-1	CASSQEGTTGFKAFF	TGCGCCAGCAGCCAAGAGGGGACAACAGGTTTTAAAGCTTTCTTT
TRBV27	many	TRBD1	TRBJ1-1	CASTLSGQMNTEAFF	TGTGCCAGCACCTTGTCGGGACAGATGAACACTGAAGCTTTCTTT
TRBV4-2	NA	NA	TRBJ2-7	CASSRETASYEQYF	TGTGCCAGCAGCCGGGAGACTGCGTCCTACGAGCAGTACTTC
TRBV5-1	many	NA	TRBJ2-3	CASSLAASTSTDTQYF	TGCGCCAGCAGCTTGGCCGCCTCCACTAGCACAGATACGCAGTATTTT
TRBV19	NA	NA	TRBJ2-7	CASSISRGREPEQYF	TGTGCCAGTAGTATCAGTCGGGGTCGTGAACCCGAGCAGTACTTC
TRBV4-2	NA	NA	TRBJ2-1	CASSQAGVGNEQFF	TGTGCCAGCAGCCAAGCTGGGGTTGGCAATGAGCAGTTCTTC
TRBV7-8	few	NA	TRBJ2-1	CASRRAEISYNEQFF	TGTGCCAGCAGGCGAGCAGAAATCTCCTACAATGAGCAGTTCTTC